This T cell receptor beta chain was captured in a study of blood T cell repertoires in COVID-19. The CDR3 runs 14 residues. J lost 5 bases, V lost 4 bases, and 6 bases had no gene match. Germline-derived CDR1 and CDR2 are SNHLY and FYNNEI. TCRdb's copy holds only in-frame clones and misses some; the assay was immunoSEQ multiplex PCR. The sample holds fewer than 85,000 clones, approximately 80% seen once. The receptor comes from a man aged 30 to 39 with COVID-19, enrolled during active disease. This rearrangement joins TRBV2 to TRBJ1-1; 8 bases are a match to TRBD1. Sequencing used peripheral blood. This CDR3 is CASSGQGKGTEAFF. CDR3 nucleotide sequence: TGTGCCAGCAGTGGACAGGGGAAAGGAACTGAAGCTTTCTTT.